The 4 T cell receptor beta chains below come from one sample, sequenced in a study of blood T cell repertoires in COVID-19. Sequenced by immunoSEQ multiplex PCR; TCRdb stores in-frame clones only, minus some. The sample holds some 200,000 clones, 83% seen once. The sequencing input was PBMCs or T cells enriched from blood (not recorded which). The source is a woman between 50 and 59 years old who had been exposed to COVID-19.

This sequence joins TRBV28 and TRBJ2-1, with 11 bases that match TRBD2. Germline V lookup: CDR1 MDHEN, CDR2 SYDVKM. CDR3 length equals 16 residues. J lost 7 bases, V lost 3 bases, and 8 bases had no gene match. This CDR3 is CASSFYPGLADNEQFF. The CDR3 DNA sequence: TGTGCCAGCAGTTTCTATCCGGGACTAGCGGATAATGAGCAGTTCTTC. The variable domain in full, completed from reference TRBV28 and TRBJ2-1, reads DVKVTQSSRYLVKRTGEKVFLECVQDMDHENMFWYRQDPGLGLRLIYFSYDVKMKEKGDIPEGYSVSREKKERFSLILESASTNQTSMYLCASSFYPGLADNEQFFGPGTRLTVL.

This clone was seen a single time. This sequence joins TRBV10-2 and TRBJ1-2, with D hard to call. The V gene lost 8 bases and the J gene lost 0 bases, with 13 bases spanning the gap. Looked up from germline, CDR1 is WSHSY and CDR2 is SAAADI. This CDR3 has 14 residues. For the CDR3, the DNA is TGCGCCAGCGGAGAGCGGGTAGCTAACTATGGCTACACCTTC. Translation gives CASGERVANYGYTF.

In nucleotides, the CDR3 is TGTGCCAGCAGCTTGACGGGACAGGGCGACAAAAACATTCAGTACTTC. Translation: CASSLTGQGDKNIQYF. This chain joins TRBV5-6 and TRBJ2-4; 9 bases are a match to TRBD1. J lost 3 bases, V lost 1 base, and 5 bases had no gene match. Per the germline V gene, CDR1 is SGHDT and CDR2 is YYEEEE. The CDR3 loop spans 16 amino acids.

The V call is TRBV30, the J call TRBJ2-5; 10 bases are shared with TRBD2. J lost 9 bases, V lost 1 base, and 8 bases had no gene match. The CDR3 covers 14 residues. Germline CDR1 is GTSNPN and CDR2 is SVGIG (reference sequence). The DNA for the CDR3 is TGTGCCTGGAGTGGGACTAGCGGACGAAGGGCCCAGTACTTC. This translates into CAWSGTSGRRAQYF.